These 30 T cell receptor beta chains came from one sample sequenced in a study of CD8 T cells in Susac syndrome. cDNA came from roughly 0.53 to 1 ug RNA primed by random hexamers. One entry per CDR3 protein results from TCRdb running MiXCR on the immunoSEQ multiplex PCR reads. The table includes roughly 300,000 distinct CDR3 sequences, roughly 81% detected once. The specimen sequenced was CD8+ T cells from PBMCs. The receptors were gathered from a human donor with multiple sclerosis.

CDR3 sequence: CASTLGEAGEQYF. CDR3 nucleotide sequence: TGTGCCAGCACCCTCGGGGAGGCGGGGGAGCAGTACTTC. The chain recombines TRBV28 with TRBJ2-7, with D perhaps TRBD2 (6 bases). V was cut by 7 bases and J by 7 bases, with 17 bases left in between. Per the germline V gene, CDR1 is MDHEN and CDR2 is SYDVKM. The CDR3 has 13 amino acids.

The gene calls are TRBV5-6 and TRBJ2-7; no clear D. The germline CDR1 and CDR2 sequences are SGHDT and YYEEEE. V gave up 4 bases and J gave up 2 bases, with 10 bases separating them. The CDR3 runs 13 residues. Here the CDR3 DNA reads TGTGCCAGCAGCCCCCAGGCAACCTACGAGCAGTACTTC. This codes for CASSPQATYEQYF.

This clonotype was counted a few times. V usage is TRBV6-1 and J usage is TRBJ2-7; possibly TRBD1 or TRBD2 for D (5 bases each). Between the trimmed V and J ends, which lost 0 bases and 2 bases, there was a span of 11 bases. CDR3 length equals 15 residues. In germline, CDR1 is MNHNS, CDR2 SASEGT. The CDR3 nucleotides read TGTGCCAGCAGTGAAGCGGGACGGGTGACCTACGAGCAGTACTTC. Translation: CASSEAGRVTYEQYF.

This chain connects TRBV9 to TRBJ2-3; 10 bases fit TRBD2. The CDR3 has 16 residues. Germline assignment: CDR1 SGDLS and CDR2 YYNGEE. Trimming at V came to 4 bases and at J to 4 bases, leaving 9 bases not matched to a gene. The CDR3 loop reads CASSPRTSGGPDTQYF. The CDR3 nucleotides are TGTGCCAGCAGCCCCCGGACTAGCGGAGGTCCAGATACGCAGTATTTT.

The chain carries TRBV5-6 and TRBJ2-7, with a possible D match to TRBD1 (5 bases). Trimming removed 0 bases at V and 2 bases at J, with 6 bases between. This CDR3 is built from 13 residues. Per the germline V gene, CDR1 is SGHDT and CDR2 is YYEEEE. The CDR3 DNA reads TGTGCCAGCAGCTTGGAGGGGCCCTACGAGCAGTACTTC. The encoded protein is CASSLEGPYEQYF.

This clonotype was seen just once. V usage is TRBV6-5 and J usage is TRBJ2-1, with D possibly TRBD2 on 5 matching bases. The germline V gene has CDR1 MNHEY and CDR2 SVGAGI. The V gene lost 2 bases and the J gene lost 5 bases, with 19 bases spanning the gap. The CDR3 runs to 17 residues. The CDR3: CASSYLGFRVGNNEQFF. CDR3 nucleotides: TGTGCCAGCAGTTACCTCGGGTTTCGGGTCGGGAACAATGAGCAGTTCTTC.

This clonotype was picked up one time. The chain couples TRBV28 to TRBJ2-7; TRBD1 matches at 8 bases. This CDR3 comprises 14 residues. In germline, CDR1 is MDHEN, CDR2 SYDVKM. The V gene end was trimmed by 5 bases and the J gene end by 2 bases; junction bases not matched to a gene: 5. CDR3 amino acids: CASSNPTGAYEQYF. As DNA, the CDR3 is TGTGCCAGCAGTAACCCGACAGGGGCCTACGAGCAGTACTTC. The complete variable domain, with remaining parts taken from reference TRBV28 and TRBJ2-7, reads DVKVTQSSRYLVKRTGEKVFLECVQDMDHENMFWYRQDPGLGLRLIYFSYDVKMKEKGDIPEGYSVSREKKERFSLILESASTNQTSMYLCASSNPTGAYEQYFGPGTRLTVT.

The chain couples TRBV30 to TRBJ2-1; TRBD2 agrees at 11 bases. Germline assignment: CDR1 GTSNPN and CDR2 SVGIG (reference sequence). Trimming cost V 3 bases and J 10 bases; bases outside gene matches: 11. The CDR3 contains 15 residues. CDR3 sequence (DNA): TGTGCCTGGAGGGATGGACTAGCGGGCGGGTGGGAGCAGTTCTTC. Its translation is CAWRDGLAGGWEQFF.

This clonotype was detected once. The DNA for the CDR3 is TGTGCCAGCAGCTTGGCAGAAGAGGGGCCGACCCAGCCCCAGCATTTT. Encoded protein: CASSLAEEGPTQPQHF. V is TRBV5-6 and J is TRBJ1-5, with a possible D match to TRBD1 (5 bases). The CDR3 sequence is 16 residues long. The germline gives CDR1 SGHDT, CDR2 YYEEEE. V lost 0 bases and J 7 bases, leaving 17 bases between the germline ends.

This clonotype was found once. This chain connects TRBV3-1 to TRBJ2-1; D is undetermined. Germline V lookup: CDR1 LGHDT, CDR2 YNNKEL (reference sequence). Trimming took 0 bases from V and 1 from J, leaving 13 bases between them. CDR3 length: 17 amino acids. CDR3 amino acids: CASSQEPWTESYNEQFF. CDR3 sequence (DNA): TGTGCCAGCAGCCAAGAACCATGGACGGAATCCTACAATGAGCAGTTCTTC.

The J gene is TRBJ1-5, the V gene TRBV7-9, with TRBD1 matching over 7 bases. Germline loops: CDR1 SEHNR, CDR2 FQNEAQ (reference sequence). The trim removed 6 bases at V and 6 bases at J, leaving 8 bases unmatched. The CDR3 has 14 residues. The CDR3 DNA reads TGTGCCAGCAGGGGAGGGGGCGCGGGTCAGCCCCAGCATTTT. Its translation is CASRGGGAGQPQHF.

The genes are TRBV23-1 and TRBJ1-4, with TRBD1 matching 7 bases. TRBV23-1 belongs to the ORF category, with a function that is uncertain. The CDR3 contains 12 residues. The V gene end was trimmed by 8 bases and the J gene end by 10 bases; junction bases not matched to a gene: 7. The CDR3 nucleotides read TGCGCCAGCCGTAAGCCAGGGGGAAAACTGTTTTTT. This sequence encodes CASRKPGGKLFF.

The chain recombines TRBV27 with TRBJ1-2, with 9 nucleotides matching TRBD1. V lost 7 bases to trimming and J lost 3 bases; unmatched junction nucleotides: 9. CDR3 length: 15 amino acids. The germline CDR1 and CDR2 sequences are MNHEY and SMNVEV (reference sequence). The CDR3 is CASMRDRDLYYGYTF. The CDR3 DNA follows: TGTGCCAGCATGAGGGACAGGGACTTATACTATGGCTACACCTTC.

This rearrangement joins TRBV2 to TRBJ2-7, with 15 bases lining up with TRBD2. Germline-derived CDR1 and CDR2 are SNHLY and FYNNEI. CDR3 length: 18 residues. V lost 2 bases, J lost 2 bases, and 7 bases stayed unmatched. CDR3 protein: CASSEMGLAGGPPYEQYF. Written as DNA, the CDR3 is TGTGCCAGCAGTGAAATGGGACTAGCGGGAGGCCCTCCCTACGAGCAGTACTTC.

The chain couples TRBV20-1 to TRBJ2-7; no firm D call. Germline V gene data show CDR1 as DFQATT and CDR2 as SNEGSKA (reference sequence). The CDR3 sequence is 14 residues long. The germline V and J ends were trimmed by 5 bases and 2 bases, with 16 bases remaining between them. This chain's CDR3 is CSADRLSVPYEQYF. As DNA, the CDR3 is TGCAGTGCTGACCGACTCTCCGTACCCTACGAGCAGTACTTC.

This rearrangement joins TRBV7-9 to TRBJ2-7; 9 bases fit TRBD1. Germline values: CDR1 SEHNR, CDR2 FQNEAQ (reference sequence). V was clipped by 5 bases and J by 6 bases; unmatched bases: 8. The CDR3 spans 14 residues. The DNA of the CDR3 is TGTGCCAGCAGCCTTTCCGGGACAGGGTTCGAGCAGTACTTC. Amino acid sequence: CASSLSGTGFEQYF.

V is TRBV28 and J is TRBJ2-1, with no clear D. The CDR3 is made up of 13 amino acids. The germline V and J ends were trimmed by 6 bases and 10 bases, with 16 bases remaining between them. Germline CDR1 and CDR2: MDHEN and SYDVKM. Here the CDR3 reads CASRQTRIWEQFF. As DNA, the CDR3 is TGTGCCAGCAGACAGACCCGGATCTGGGAGCAGTTCTTC.

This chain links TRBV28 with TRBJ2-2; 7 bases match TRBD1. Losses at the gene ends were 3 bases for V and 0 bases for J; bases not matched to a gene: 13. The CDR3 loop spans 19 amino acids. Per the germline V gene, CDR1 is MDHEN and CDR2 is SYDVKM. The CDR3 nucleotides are TGTGCCAGCAGTTTCCAAGGACAGGCCGCCTTTTCGAACACCGGGGAGCTGTTTTTT. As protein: CASSFQGQAAFSNTGELFF.

The CDR3 loop is CASARSRETYNEQFF. In nucleotides, the CDR3 is TGTGCCAGCGCCCGTTCTCGGGAGACCTACAATGAGCAGTTCTTC. J is TRBJ2-1 and V is TRBV12-3 or TRBV12-4; TRBD2 might be the D (6 bases). Trimming cost V 8 bases and J 2 bases, with 16 bases left between them. The CDR3 extends over 15 amino acids.

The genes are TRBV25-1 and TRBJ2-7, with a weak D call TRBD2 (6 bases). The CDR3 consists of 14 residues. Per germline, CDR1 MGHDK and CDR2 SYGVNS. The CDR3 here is CAASSPGRLDEQYF. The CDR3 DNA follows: TGTGCTGCCAGCAGCCCAGGGAGGCTTGACGAGCAGTACTTC.

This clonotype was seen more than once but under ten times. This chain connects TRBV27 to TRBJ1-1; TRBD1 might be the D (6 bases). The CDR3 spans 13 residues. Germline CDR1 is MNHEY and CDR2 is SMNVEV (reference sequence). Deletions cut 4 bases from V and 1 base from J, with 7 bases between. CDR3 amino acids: CASSWTANTEAFF. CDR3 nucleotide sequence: TGTGCCAGCAGTTGGACAGCGAACACTGAAGCTTTCTTT.

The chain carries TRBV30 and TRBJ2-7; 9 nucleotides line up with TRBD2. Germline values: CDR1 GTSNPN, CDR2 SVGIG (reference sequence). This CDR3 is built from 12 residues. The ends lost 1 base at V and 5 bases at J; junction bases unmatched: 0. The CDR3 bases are TGTGCCTGGAGTGGCGGGAGGGACGAGCAGTACTTC. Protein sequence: CAWSGGRDEQYF.

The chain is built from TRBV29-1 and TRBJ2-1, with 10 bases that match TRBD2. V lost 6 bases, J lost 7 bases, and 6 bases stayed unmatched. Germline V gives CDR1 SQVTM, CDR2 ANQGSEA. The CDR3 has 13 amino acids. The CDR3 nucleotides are TGCAGCGTCGGGGGACTAGCGCGTAATGAGCAGTTCTTC. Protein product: CSVGGLARNEQFF.

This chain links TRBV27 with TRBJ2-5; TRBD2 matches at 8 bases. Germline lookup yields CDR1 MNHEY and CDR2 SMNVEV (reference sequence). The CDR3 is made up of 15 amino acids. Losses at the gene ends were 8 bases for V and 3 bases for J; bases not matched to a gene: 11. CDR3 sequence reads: CASRIRGGLEETQYF. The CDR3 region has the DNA TGTGCCAGCCGGATCCGGGGGGGTCTAGAAGAGACCCAGTACTTC.

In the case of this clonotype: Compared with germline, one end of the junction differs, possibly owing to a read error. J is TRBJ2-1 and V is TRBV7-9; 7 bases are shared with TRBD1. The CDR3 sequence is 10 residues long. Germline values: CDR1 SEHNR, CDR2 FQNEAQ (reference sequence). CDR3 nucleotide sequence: TGTGCCAGCAGCGGACAGGTTCCGTGCTTC. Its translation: CASSGQVPCF.

The CDR3 region has the DNA TGTGCCAGCAGTTTACGGACTGGCCTCATAAATACGCAGTATTTT. It yields the protein CASSLRTGLINTQYF. The chain couples TRBV27 to TRBJ2-3; the D gene is possibly TRBD2 (5 bases). Germline assignment: CDR1 MNHEY and CDR2 SMNVEV (reference sequence). The CDR3 totals 15 residues. Trimming took 2 bases from V and 7 from J, leaving 16 bases between them.

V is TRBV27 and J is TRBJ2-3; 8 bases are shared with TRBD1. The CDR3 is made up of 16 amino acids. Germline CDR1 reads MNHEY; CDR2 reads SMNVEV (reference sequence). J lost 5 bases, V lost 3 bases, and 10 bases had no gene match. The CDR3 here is CASSFSVTGAGDTQYF. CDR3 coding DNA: TGTGCCAGCAGTTTTAGCGTGACAGGGGCTGGAGATACGCAGTATTTT.

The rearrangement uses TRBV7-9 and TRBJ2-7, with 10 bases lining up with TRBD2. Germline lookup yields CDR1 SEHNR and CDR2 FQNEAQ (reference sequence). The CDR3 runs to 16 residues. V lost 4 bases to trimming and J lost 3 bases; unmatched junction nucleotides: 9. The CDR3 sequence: CASSSRPSGSGYEQYF. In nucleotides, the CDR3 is TGTGCCAGCAGCTCGAGACCTAGCGGGAGTGGCTACGAGCAGTACTTC.

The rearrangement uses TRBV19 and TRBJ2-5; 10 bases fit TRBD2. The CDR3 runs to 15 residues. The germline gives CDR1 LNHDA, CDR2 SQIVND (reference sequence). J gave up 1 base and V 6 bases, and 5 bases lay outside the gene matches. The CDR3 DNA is TGTGCCAGTAGGCGACTAGCGGGCCTCCAAGAGACCCAGTACTTC. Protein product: CASRRLAGLQETQYF.

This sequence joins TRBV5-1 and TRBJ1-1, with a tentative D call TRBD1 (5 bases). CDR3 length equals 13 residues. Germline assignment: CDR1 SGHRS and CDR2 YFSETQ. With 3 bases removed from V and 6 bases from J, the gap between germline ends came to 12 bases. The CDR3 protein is CASSSRDASEAFF. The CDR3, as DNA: TGCGCCAGCAGCTCCCGGGACGCCTCTGAAGCTTTCTTT.